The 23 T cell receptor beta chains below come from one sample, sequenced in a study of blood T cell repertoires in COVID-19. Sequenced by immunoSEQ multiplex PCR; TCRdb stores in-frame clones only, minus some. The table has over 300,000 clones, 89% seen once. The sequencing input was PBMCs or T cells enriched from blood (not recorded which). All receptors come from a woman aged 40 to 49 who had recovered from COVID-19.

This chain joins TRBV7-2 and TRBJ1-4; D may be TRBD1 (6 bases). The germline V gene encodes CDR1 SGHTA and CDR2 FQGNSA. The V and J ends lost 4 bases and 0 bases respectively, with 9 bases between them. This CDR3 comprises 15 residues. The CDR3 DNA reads TGTGCCAGCAGCTCTCAGGGGACAACTAATGAAAAACTGTTTTTT. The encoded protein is CASSSQGTTNEKLFF.

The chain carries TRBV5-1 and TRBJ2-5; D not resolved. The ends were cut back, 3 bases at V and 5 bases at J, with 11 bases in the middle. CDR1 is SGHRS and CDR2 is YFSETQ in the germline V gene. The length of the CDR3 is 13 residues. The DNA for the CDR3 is TGCGCCAGCAGCTCGGGTGTGGTCGAGACCCAGTACTTC. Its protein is CASSSGVVETQYF.

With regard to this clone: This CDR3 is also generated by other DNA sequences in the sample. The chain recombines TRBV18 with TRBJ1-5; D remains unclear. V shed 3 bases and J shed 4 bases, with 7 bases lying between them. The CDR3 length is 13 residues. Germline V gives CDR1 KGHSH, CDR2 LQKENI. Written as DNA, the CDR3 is TGTGCCAGCTCACCCGGGGATAATCAGCCCCAGCATTTT. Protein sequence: CASSPGDNQPQHF.

The DNA of the CDR3 is TGTGCCAGCAGCGTTCCGGGACAGGGTAACTATGGCTACACCTTC. It is translated as CASSVPGQGNYGYTF. V is TRBV9 and J is TRBJ1-2; 9 positions agree with TRBD1. The CDR3 is 15 amino acids. CDR1 and CDR2 (germline): SGDLS, YYNGEE. With 2 bases clipped from V and 1 base from J, the junction kept 3 bases outside the gene matches.

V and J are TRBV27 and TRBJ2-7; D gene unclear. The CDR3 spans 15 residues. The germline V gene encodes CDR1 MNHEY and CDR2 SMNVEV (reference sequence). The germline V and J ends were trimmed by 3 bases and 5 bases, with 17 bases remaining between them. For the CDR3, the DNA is TGTGCCAGCAGTTTCGATACTTCTACTCTTAACGAGCAGTACTTC. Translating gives CASSFDTSTLNEQYF.

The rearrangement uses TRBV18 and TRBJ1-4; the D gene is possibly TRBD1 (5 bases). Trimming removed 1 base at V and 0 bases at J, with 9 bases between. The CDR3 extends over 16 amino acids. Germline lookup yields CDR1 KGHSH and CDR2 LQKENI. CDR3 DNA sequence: TGTGCCAGCTCACCACAGGGGATTGCAACTAATGAAAAACTGTTTTTT. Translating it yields CASSPQGIATNEKLFF.

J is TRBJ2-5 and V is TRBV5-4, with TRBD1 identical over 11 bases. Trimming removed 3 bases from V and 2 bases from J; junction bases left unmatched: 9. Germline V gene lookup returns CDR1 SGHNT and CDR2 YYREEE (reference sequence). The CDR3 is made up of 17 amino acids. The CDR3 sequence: CASSSSRDRGGQETQYF. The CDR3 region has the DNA TGTGCCAGCAGCTCGTCGCGGGACAGGGGGGGACAAGAGACCCAGTACTTC.

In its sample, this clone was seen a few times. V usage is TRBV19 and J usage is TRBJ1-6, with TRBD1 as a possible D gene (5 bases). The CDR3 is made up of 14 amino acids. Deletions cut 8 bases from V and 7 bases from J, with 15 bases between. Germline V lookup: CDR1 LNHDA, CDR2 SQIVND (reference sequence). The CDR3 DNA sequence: TGTGCCAGTTGCGGTATGGGGCGGAATTCACCCCTCCACTTT. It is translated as CASCGMGRNSPLHF.

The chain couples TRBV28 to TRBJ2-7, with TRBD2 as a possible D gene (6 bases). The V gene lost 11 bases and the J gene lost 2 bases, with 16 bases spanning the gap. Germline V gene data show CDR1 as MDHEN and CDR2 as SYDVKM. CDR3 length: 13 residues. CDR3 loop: CAVLGRMTYEQYF. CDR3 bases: TGTGCCGTATTGGGGAGGATGACCTACGAGCAGTACTTC.

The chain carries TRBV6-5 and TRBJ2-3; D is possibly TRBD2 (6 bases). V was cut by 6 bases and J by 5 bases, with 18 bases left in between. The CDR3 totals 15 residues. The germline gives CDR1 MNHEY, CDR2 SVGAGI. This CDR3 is CASSSSDGGVDTQYF. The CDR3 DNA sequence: TGTGCCAGCAGCTCCTCGGACGGGGGTGTAGATACGCAGTATTTT.

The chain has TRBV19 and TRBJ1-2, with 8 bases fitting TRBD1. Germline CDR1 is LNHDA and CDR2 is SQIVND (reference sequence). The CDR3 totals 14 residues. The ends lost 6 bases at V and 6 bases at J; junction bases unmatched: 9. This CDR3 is CASSGQGSRDGYTF. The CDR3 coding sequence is TGTGCCAGTAGCGGACAGGGCTCCCGGGATGGCTACACCTTC.

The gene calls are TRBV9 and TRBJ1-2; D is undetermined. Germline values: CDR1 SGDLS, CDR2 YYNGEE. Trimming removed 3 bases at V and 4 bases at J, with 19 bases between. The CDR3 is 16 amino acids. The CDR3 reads CASSAEHSGEGYGYTF. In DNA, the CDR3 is TGTGCCAGCAGCGCCGAACATTCCGGGGAGGGCTATGGCTACACCTTC.

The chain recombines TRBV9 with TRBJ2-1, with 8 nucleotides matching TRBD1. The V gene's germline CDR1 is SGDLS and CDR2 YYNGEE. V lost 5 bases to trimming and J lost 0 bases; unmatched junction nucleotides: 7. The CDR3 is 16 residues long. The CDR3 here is CASSAYGQGSYNEQFF. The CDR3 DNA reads TGTGCCAGCAGTGCTTATGGACAGGGCTCCTACAATGAGCAGTTCTTC.

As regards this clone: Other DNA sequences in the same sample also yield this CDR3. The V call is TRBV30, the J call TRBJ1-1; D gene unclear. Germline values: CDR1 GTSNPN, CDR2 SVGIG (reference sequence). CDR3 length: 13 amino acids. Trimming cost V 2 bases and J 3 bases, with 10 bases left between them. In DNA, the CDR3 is TGTGCCTGGAGTTTGGGGAGGGACACTGAAGCTTTCTTT. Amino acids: CAWSLGRDTEAFF.

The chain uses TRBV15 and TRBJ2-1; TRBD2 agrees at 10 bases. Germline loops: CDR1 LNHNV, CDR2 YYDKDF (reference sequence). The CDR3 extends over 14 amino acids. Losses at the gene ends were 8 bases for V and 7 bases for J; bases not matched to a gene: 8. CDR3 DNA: TGTGCCACCTGTAGCGGGGGGACGGGGAATGAGCAGTTCTTC. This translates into CATCSGGTGNEQFF.

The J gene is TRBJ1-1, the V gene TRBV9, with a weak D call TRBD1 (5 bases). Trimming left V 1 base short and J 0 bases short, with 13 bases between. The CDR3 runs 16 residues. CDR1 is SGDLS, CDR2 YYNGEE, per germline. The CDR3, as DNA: TGTGCCAGCAGCGTAAGTGGGGGGAGGGTGAACACTGAAGCTTTCTTT. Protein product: CASSVSGGRVNTEAFF.

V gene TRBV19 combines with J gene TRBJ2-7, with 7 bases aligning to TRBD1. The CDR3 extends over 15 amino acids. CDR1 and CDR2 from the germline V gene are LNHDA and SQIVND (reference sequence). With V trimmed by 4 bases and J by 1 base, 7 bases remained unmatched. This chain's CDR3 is CASSSRTGSSYEQYF. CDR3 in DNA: TGTGCCAGTAGTAGCCGGACAGGATCTTCCTACGAGCAGTACTTC.

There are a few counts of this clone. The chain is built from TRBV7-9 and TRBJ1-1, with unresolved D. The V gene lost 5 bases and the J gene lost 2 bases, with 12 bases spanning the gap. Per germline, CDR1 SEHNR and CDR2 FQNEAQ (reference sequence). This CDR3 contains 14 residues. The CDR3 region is CASSQAGVNTEAFF. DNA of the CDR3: TGTGCCAGCAGCCAGGCCGGGGTAAACACTGAAGCTTTCTTT.

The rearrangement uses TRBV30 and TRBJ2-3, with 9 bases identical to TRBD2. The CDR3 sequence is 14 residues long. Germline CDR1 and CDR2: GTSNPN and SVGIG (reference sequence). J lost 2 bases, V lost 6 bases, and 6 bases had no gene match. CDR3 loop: CACHRTSVTDTQYF. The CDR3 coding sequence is TGTGCCTGCCACCGGACTAGCGTCACAGATACGCAGTATTTT.

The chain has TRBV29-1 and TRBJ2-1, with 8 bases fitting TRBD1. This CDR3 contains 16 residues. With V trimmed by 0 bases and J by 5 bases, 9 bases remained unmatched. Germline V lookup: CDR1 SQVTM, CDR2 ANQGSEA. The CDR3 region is CSVEEWGQGAHNEQFF. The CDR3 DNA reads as TGCAGCGTTGAAGAATGGGGCCAGGGGGCCCACAATGAGCAGTTCTTC.

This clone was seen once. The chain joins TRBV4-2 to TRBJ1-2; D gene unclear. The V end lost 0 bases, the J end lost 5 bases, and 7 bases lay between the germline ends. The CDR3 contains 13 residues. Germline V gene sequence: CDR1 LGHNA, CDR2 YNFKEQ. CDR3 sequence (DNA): TGTGCCAGCAGCCAAGATCTAGAGTATGGCTACACCTTC. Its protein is CASSQDLEYGYTF.

CDR3 sequence reads: CASSLQGAAGANVLTF. DNA for the CDR3: TGCGCCAGCAGCTTACAGGGGGCTGCGGGGGCCAACGTCCTGACTTTC. V usage is TRBV5-1 and J usage is TRBJ2-6; 9 bases are a match to TRBD1. V was pared by 2 bases and J by 4 bases, with 4 bases of the junction left unmatched. The germline gives CDR1 SGHRS, CDR2 YFSETQ. The CDR3 loop spans 16 amino acids.

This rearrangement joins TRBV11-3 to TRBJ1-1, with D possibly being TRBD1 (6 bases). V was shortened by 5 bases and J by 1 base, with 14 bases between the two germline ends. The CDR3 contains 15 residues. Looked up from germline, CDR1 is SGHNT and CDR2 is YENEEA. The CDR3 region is CASSPGGSWNTEAFF. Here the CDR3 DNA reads TGTGCCAGCAGCCCTGGGGGCTCCTGGAACACTGAAGCTTTCTTT.